This entry lists 9 T cell receptor beta chains sequenced from one sample in a study of graft-versus-host responses after intestinal transplantation. The data were produced by immunoSEQ multiplex PCR, yet TCRdb's version contains in-frame clones alone and is incomplete. Here the sample spans 23,000 or so clones, approximately 90% being singletons. Sequenced material: PBMCs, taken about 41 days after intestinal transplant. These receptors were collected from a human patient who received an intestinal transplant, so some T cells may come from the graft donor.

The gene calls are TRBV1 and TRBJ1-5. TRBV1 counts as a pseudogene. There are 18 residues in the CDR3. The CDR3 bases are TGCACCAGCAGCCAAGTCCCCAGACCCCCGCCAGGCAATCAGCCCCAGCATTTT. The encoded protein is CTSSQVPRPPPGNQPQHF.

The chain is built from TRBV27 and TRBJ2-6; no clear D gene. V lost 6 bases and J lost 0, with 6 bases in between. The CDR3 runs 14 residues. From germline, CDR1 is MNHEY and CDR2 SMNVEV (reference sequence). The CDR3 reads CASSPSSGANVLTF. The CDR3 DNA is TGTGCCAGCAGCCCCAGCTCTGGGGCCAACGTCCTGACTTTC.

The rearrangement links TRBV7-3 to TRBJ2-7; D may be TRBD2 (5 bases). This CDR3 is built from 13 residues. The V and J ends lost 5 bases and 5 bases respectively, with 13 bases between them. Looked up from germline, CDR1 is SGHTA and CDR2 is FQGTGA. DNA of the CDR3: TGTGCCAGCAGCGTGGACCCGGGGAACGAGCAGTACTTC. It specifies CASSVDPGNEQYF.

In this sample, this clone turned up once. The chain links TRBV7-9 to TRBJ2-1, with a weak D call TRBD2 (6 bases). Germline loops: CDR1 SEHNR, CDR2 FQNEAQ (reference sequence). CDR3 size: 14 residues. Trimming left V 0 bases short and J 8 bases short, with 11 bases between. The CDR3 DNA reads as TGTGCCAGCAGCTTAGCTAGCGGAGGGGATGAGCAGTTCTTC. The encoded protein is CASSLASGGDEQFF.

This clone was observed a handful of times. The chain has TRBV28 and TRBJ2-5, with D perhaps TRBD2 (6 bases). CDR1 is MDHEN, CDR2 SYDVKM, per germline. The CDR3 loop spans 15 amino acids. The ends were cut back, 5 bases at V and 5 bases at J, with 18 bases in the middle. The CDR3 region has the DNA TGTGCCAGCAGTCCCGCCCGAGGGGCGGGGGAGACCCAGTACTTC. Encoded protein: CASSPARGAGETQYF.

This sequence joins TRBV7-3 and TRBJ1-2; D is perhaps TRBD1 (5 bases). V gave up 0 bases and J gave up 5 bases, with 10 bases separating them. The CDR3 is 14 amino acids. The germline V gene encodes CDR1 SGHTA and CDR2 FQGTGA. The CDR3 protein is CASSLTGPSYGYTF. The CDR3 DNA is TGTGCCAGCAGCTTAACGGGACCGTCATATGGCTACACCTTC. The full variable domain, completed using reference TRBV7-3 and TRBJ1-2, is GAGVSQTPSNKVTEKGKYVELRCDPISGHTALYWYRQSLGQGPEFLIYFQGTGAADDSGLPNDRFFAVRPEGSVSTLKIQRTERGDSAVYLCASSLTGPSYGYTFGSGTRLTVV.

The V and J genes are TRBV5-1 and TRBJ2-2; 15 bases agree with TRBD2. The CDR3 totals 18 residues. Germline-derived CDR1 and CDR2 are SGHRS and YFSETQ. V dropped 4 bases and J dropped 7; count of bases not matched to a gene: 11. CDR3 in amino acids: CASSDGLAGGPVSGELFF. DNA of the CDR3: TGCGCCAGCAGCGATGGACTAGCGGGAGGGCCGGTTAGCGGGGAGCTGTTTTTT. Full variable domain (outside the CDR3, taken from reference TRBV5-1 and TRBJ2-2): KAGVTQTPRYLIKTRGQQVTLSCSPISGHRSVSWYQQTPGQGLQFLFEYFSETQRNKGNFPGRFSGRQFSNSRSEMNVSTLELGDSALYLCASSDGLAGGPVSGELFFGEGSRLTVL.

The V call is TRBV5-1, the J call TRBJ1-6; 7 bases line up with TRBD1. This CDR3 region has 17 residues. Germline V gene sequence: CDR1 SGHRS, CDR2 YFSETQ. V trimming: 4 bases; J trimming: 6 bases; junction bases outside the gene matches: 13. The CDR3 sequence: CASSLKNPGQLNSPLHF. In nucleotides, the CDR3 is TGCGCCAGCAGCCTCAAAAACCCGGGACAGCTTAATTCACCCCTCCACTTT.

V gene TRBV15 combines with J gene TRBJ2-6; TRBD1 might be the D (6 bases). V was clipped by 8 bases and J by 0 bases, with 14 bases between them. This CDR3 is built from 16 residues. Germline V CDR1 and CDR2: LNHNV, YYDKDF (reference sequence). CDR3 nucleotides: TGTGCCACCCTACGACAGGAAGTCTCTGGGGCCAACGTCCTGACTTTC. This codes for CATLRQEVSGANVLTF. Based on the CDR3 plus reference TRBV15 and TRBJ2-6, the full variable domain is DAMVIQNPRYQVTQFGKPVTLSCSQTLNHNVMYWYQQKSSQAPKLLFHYYDKDFNNEADTPDNFQSRRPNTSFCFLDIRSPGLGDTAMYLCATLRQEVSGANVLTFGAGSRLTVL.